This TCR beta chain was sequenced during a study of radiotherapy plus CTLA-4 blockade in lung cancer. The overall study: There were objective responses in 18% of patients, and around 32% had disease control. Study findings and constraints: Radiotherapy plus ipilimumab was followed by expansion in blood of tumor-derived TCR clones. Among reported predictors of response, early blood T cell clone dynamics with interferon-beta performed best.

Participants had chemo-refractory metastatic non-small-cell lung cancer and were treated with focal radiation plus ipilimumab CTLA-4 blockade. Clones were read by immunoSEQ multiplex PCR, and TCRdb kept only the in-frame ones, dropping some. The sample carries 55,000 to 80,000 clones, around 87% recorded once. Details on this clone: Its antigen is currently unknown.

The CDR3 length is 15 residues. In germline, CDR1 is MNHEY, CDR2 SVGAGI. With 5 bases removed from V and 2 bases from J, the gap between germline ends came to 12 bases. The chain combines TRBV6-5 with TRBJ2-2; the D call may be TRBD1 or TRBD2 (5 bases each). The TCR sequence derives from a human donor with non-small cell lung cancer that progressed on radiotherapy plus ipilimumab. This specimen was peripheral blood, taken from a patient treated with radiotherapy plus ipilimumab. CDR3 loop: CASSLGRINTGELFF. CDR3 sequence (DNA): TGTGCCAGCAGTCTGGGACGGATAAACACCGGGGAGCTGTTTTTT.